This T cell receptor (beta chain) was identified in a study of vaccination and CD4 T cells after COVID-19. This CDR3 spans 16 amino acids. Germline assignment: CDR1 DFQATT and CDR2 SNEGSKA (reference sequence). The V and J ends lost 4 bases and 0 bases respectively, with 16 bases between them. This clonotype showed up just a few times. Antigen unknown. Treatment denoted: roughly 10-day PBMC culture with coronavirus spike peptide pools or control peptides (ViraFEST assay). Sequencing of cultured CD4+ T cell DNA used the Oncomine TCR Beta short-read assay. TCRdb redid the calling of the PCR reads with MiXCR, one entry per CDR3 protein. This sample carries approximately 12,000 distinct CDR3 sequences, 45% to 50% of them seen once, and the ten largest clones take over 15%.

The sequenced sample was CD4+ T cells from blood, cultured in vitro. This chain connects TRBV20-1 to TRBJ1-3, with a possible D match to TRBD1 (5 bases). This receptor was obtained from a human donor who had recovered from COVID-19. The CDR3 region has the DNA TGCAGTGCTACCCCAGGGCGGACCTTCTCTGGAAACACCATATATTTT. It encodes CSATPGRTFSGNTIYF.